This entry describes one T cell receptor beta chain. The junction differs from germline at one of its ends, possibly a read error. This entry belongs to a study of metastatic and nonmetastatic thyroid tumors. From the PCR reads, TCRdb re-called clones with MiXCR. The data contain around 20,000 clones, roughly a quarter of them singletons. From germline, CDR1 is LNHNV and CDR2 YYDKDF (reference sequence). The CDR3 sequence is 16 residues long. Prior to thyroid surgery, none of the patients had received any treatment. The chain carries TRBV15 and TRBJ2-7; tentative D call: TRBD1 (5 bases). Sequenced input: tumor tissue. This TCR was sampled from a female donor with papillary thyroid cancer or a benign thyroid nodule (not recorded which). Some clones in this sample may be carry-over from other donors' samples. In DNA form, the CDR3 reads TGTGCCACCAGAAGAGATAAGGGGTATTGGTCATACGAGCAGTACTTC. This sequence encodes CATRRDKGYWSYEQYF.